This record looks at one TCR beta chain sequence and its context. PCR amplification relied on 60 Vbeta primers (plus 13 Jbeta primers). TCRdb's table, derived via immunoSEQ multiplex PCR, lists solely in-frame clones and lacks some. The profile covers about 190,000 clones, with about four fifths appearing a single time and 13% to 15% taken by the ten largest. This sample stems from a study of cytomegalovirus exposure and HLA in healthy donors. Trimming stripped 1 base from V and 4 bases from J, with 8 bases between. The CDR3 has 14 residues. CDR1 LNHDA and CDR2 SQIVND come from the germline V gene (reference sequence).

The specimen was PBMCs. The chain links TRBV19 to TRBJ2-4; no clear D gene. This TCR came from a woman in her twenties or thirties in good health and CMV-seropositive. CDR3 sequence: CASSIVGFKNIQYF. The CDR3 nucleotides are TGTGCCAGTAGTATAGTCGGGTTTAAAAACATTCAGTACTTC.